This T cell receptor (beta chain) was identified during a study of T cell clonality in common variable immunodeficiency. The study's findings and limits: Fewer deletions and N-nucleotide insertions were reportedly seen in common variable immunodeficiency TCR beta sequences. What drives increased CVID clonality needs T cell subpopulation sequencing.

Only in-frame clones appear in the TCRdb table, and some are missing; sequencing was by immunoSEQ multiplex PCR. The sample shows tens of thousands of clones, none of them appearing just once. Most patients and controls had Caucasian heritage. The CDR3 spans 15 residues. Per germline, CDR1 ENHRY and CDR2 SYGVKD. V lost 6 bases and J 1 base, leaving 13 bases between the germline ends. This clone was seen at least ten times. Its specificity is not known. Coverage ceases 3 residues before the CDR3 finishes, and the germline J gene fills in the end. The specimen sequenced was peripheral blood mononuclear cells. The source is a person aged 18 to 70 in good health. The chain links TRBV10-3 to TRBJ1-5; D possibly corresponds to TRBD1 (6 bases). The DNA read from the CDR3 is TGTGCCATCAGCAATACAGGGTCGAGCAATCAGCCC. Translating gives CAISNTGSSNQP. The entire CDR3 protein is CAISNTGSSNQPQHF.